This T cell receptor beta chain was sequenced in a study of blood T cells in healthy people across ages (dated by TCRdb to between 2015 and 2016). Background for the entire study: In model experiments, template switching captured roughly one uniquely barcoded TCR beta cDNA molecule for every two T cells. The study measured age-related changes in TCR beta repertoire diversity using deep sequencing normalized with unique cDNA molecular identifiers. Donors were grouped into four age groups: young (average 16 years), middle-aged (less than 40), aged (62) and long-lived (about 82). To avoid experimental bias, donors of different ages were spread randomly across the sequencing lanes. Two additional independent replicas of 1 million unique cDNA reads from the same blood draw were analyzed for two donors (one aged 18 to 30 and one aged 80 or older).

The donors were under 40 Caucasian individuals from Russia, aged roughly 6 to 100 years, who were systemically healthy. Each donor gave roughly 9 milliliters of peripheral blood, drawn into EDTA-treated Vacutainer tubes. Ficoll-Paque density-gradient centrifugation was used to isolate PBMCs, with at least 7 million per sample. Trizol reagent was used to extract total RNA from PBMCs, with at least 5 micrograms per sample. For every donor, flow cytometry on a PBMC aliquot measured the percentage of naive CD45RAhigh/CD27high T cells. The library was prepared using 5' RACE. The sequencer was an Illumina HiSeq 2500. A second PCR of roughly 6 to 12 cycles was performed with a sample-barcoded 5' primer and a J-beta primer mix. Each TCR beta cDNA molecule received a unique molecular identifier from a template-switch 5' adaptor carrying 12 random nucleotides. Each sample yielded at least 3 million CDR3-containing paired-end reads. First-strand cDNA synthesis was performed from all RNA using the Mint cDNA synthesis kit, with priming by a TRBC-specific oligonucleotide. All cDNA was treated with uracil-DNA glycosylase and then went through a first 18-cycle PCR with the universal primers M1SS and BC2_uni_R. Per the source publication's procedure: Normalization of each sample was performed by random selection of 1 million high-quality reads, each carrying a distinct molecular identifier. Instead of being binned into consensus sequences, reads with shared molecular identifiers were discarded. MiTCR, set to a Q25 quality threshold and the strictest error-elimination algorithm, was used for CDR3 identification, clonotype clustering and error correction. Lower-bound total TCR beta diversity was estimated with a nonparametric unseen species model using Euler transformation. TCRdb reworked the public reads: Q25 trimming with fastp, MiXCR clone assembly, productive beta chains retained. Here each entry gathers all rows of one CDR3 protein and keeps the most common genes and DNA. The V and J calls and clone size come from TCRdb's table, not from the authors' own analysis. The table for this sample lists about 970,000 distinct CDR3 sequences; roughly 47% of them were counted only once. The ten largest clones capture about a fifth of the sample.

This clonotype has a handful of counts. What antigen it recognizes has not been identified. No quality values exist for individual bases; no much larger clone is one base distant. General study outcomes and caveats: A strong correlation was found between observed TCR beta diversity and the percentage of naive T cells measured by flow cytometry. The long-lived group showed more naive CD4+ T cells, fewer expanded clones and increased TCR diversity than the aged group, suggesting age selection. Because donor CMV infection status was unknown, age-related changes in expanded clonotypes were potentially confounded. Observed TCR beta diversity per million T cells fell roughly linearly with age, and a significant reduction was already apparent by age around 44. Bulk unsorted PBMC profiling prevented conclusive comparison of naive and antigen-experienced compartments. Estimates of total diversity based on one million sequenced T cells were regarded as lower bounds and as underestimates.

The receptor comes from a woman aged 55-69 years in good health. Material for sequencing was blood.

The nucleotide sequence is TGTGCCAGCAGTACCAACAGGGGGCAAGGCGAGCAGTACTTC. This sequence encodes CASSTNRGQGEQYF. Here the chain combines TRBV12-3 or TRBV12-4 and TRBJ2-5; 9 bases in between match TRBD1. The DNA end is a closer match to TRBJ2-7, so the J assignment may be wrong. The CDR3 spans 14 residues, from the cysteine through the phenylalanine. The DNA shown is the 42-base CDR3, in frame from base 1.